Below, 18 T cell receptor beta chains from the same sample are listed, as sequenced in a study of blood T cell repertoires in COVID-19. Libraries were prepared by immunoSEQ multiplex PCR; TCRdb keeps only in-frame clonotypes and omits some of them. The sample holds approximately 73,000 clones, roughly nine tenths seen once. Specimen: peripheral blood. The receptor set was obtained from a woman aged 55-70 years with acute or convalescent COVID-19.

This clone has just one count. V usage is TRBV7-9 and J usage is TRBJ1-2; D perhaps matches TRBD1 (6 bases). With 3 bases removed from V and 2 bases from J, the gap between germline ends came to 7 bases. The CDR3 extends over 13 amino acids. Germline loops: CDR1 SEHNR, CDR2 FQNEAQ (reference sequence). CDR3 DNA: TGTGCCAGCAGCTTGGACAGCAACTATGGCTACACCTTC. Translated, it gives CASSLDSNYGYTF.

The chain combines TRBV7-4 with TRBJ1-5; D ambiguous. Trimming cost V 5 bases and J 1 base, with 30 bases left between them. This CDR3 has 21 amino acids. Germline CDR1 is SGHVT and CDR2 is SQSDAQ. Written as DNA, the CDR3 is TGTGCCAGCAGCCCACAATGTGTTCTGGAGGGTTATCTACCAAGCAATCAGCCCCAGCATTTT. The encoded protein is CASSPQCVLEGYLPSNQPQHF. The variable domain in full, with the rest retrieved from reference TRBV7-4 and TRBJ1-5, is GAGVSQSPRYKVAKRGRDVALRCDSISGHVTLYWYRQTLGQGSEVLTYSQSDAQRDKSGRPSGRFSAERPERSVSTLKIQRTEQGDSAVYLCASSPQCVLEGYLPSNQPQHFGDGTRLSIL.

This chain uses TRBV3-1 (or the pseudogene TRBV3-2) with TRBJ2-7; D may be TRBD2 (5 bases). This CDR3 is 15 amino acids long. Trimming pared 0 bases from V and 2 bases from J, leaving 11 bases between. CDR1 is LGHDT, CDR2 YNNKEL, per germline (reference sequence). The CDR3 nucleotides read TGTGCCAGCAGCCAAGACCCTAGCCGGACCTACGAGCAGTACTTC. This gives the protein CASSQDPSRTYEQYF.

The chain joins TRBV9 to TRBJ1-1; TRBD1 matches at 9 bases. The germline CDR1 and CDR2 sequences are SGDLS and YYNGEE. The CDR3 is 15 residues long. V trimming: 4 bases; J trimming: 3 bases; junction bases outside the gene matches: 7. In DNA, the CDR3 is TGTGCCAGCAGCCCCCGGACAGGGGCGGACACTGAAGCTTTCTTT. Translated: CASSPRTGADTEAFF.

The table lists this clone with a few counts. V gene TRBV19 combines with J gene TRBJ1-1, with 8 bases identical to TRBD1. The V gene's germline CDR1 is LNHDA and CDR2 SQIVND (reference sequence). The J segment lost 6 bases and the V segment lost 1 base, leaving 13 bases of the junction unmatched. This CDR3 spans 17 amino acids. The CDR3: CASSIARQGPEGAEAFF. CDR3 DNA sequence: TGTGCCAGTAGTATAGCTCGACAGGGGCCCGAGGGGGCTGAAGCTTTCTTT.

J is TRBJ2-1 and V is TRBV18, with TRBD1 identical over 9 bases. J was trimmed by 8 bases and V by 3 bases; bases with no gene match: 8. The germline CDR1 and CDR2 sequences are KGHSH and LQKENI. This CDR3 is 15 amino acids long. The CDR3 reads CASSPPRDRAHEQFF. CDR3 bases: TGTGCCAGCTCACCGCCCCGGGACAGGGCCCATGAGCAGTTCTTC.

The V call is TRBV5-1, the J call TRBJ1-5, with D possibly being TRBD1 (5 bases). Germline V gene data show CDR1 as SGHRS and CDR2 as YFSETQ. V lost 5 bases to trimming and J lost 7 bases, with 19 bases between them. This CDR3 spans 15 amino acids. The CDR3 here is CASRKEAGIEQPQHF. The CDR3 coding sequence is TGCGCCAGCAGGAAAGAGGCAGGGATAGAACAGCCCCAGCATTTT. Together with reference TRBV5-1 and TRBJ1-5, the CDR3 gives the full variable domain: KAGVTQTPRYLIKTRGQQVTLSCSPISGHRSVSWYQQTPGQGLQFLFEYFSETQRNKGNFPGRFSGRQFSNSRSEMNVSTLELGDSALYLCASRKEAGIEQPQHFGDGTRLSIL.

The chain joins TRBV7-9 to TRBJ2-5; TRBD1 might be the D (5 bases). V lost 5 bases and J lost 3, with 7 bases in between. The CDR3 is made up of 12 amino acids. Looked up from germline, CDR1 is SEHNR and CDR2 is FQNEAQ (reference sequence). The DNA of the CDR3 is TGTGCCAGCAGCACAGGAAAAGAGACCCAGTACTTC. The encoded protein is CASSTGKETQYF.

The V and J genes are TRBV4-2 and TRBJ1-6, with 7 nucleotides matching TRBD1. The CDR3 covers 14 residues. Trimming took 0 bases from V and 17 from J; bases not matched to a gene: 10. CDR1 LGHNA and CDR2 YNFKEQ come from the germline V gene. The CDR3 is CASSQDSTGTAFHF. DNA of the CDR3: TGTGCCAGCAGCCAAGACTCAACCGGGACAGCCTTCCACTTT.

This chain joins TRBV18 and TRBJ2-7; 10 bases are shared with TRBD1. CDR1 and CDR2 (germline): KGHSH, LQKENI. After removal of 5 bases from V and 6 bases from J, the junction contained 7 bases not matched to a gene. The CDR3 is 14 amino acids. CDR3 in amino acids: CASSTRDRGIEQYF. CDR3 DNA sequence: TGTGCCAGCTCAACCCGGGACAGGGGAATCGAGCAGTACTTC. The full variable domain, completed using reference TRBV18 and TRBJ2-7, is NAGVMQNPRHLVRRRGQEARLRCSPMKGHSHVYWYRQLPEEGLKFMVYLQKENIIDESGMPKERFSAEFPKEGPSILRIQQVVRGDSAAYFCASSTRDRGIEQYFGPGTRLTVT.

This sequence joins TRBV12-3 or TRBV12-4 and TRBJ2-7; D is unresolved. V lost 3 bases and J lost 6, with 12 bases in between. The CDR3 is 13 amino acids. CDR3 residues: CASSLSPPGEQYF. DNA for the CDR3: TGTGCCAGCAGTTTGAGCCCACCCGGCGAGCAGTACTTC.

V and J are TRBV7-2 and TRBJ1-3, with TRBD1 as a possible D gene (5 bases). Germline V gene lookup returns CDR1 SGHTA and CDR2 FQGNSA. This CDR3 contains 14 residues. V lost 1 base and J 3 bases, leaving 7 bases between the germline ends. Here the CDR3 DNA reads TGTGCCAGCAGCTTAGGGGGGGTTGGAAACACCATATATTTT. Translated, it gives CASSLGGVGNTIYF.

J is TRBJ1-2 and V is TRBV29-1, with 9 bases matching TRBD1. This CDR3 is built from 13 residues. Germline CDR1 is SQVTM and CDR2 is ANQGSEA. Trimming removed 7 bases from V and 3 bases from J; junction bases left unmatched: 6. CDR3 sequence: CSAGQGTDYGYTF. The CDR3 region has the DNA TGCAGCGCAGGACAGGGGACGGACTATGGCTACACCTTC.

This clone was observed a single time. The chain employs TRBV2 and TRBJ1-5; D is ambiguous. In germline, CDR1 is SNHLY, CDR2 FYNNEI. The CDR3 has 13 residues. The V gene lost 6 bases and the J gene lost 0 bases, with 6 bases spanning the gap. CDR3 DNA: TGTGCCAGCAGGAGTGATAGCAATCAGCCCCAGCATTTT. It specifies CASRSDSNQPQHF.

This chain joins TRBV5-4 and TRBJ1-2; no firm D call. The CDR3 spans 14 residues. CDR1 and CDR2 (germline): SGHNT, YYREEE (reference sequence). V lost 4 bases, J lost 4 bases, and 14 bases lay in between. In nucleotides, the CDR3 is TGTGCCAGCAGCCCCCCGGGAGTCCTCTATGGCTACACCTTC. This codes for CASSPPGVLYGYTF.

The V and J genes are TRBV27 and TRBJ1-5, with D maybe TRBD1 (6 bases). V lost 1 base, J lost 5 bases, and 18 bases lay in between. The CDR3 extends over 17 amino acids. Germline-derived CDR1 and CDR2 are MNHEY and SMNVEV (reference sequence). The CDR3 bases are TGTGCCAGCAGTTTATTACCTCCGCAGGGGCAGGATCAGCCCCAGCATTTT. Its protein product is CASSLLPPQGQDQPQHF.

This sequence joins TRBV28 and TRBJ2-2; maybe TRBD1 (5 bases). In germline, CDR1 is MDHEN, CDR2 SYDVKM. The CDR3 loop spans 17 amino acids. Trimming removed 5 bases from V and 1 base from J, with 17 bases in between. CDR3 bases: TGTGCCAGCAGTCAGCCCGGCTGGACAAGGAACACCGGGGAGCTGTTTTTT. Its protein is CASSQPGWTRNTGELFF. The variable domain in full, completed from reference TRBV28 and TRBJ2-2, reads DVKVTQSSRYLVKRTGEKVFLECVQDMDHENMFWYRQDPGLGLRLIYFSYDVKMKEKGDIPEGYSVSREKKERFSLILESASTNQTSMYLCASSQPGWTRNTGELFFGEGSRLTVL.

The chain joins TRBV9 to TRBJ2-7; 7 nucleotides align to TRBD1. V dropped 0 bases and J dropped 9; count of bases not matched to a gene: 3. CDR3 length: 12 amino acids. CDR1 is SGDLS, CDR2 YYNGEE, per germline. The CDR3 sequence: CASSVAEGAQYF. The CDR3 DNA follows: TGTGCCAGCAGCGTAGCTGAGGGGGCGCAGTACTTC.